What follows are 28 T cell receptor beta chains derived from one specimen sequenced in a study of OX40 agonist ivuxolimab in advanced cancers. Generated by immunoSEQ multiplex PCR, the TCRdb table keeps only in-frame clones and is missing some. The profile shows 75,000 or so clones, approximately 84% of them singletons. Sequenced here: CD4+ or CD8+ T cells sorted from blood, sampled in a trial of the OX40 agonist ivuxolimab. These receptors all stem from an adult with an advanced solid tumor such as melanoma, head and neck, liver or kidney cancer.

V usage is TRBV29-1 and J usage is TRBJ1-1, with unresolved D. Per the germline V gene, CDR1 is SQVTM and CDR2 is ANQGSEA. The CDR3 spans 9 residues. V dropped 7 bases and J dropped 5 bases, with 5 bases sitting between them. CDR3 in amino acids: CSGGTEAFF. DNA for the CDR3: TGCAGCGGGGGAACTGAAGCTTTCTTT.

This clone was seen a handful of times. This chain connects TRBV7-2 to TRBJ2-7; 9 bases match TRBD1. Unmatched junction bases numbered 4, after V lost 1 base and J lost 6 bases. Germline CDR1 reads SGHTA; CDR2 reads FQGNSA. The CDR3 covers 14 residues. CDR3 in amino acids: CASSLGGQGLEQYF. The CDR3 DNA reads TGTGCCAGCAGCTTAGGGGGACAGGGTCTCGAGCAGTACTTC.

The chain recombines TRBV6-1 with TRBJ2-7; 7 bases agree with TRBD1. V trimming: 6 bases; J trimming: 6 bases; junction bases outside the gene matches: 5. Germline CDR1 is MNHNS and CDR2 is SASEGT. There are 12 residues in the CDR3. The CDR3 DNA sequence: TGTGCCAGCAGCCAGACAGGGCCCGAGCAGTACTTC. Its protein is CASSQTGPEQYF.

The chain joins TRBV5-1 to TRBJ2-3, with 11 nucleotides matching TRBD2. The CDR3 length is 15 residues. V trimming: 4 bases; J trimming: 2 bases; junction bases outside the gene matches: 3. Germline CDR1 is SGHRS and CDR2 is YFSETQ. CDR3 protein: CASSPGLADTDTQYF. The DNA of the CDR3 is TGCGCCAGCAGCCCGGGACTAGCGGACACAGATACGCAGTATTTT.

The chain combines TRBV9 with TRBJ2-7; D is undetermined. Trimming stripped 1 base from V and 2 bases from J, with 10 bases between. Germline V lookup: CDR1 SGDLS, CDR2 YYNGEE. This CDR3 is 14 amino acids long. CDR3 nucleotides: TGTGCCAGCAGCGTAAGAAGTATCCCCTACGAGCAGTACTTC. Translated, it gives CASSVRSIPYEQYF.

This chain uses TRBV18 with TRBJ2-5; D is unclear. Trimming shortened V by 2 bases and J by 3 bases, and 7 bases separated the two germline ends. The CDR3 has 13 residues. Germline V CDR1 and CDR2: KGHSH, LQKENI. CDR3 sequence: CASSPAQEETQYF. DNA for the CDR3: TGTGCCAGCTCACCAGCCCAGGAAGAGACCCAGTACTTC. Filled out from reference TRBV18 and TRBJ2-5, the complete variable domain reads NAGVMQNPRHLVRRRGQEARLRCSPMKGHSHVYWYRQLPEEGLKFMVYLQKENIIDESGMPKERFSAEFPKEGPSILRIQQVVRGDSAAYFCASSPAQEETQYFGPGTRLLVL.

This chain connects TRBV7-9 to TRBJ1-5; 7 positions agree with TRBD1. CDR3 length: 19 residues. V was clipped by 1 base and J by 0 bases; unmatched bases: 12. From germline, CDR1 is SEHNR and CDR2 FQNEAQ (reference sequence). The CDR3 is CASSLDPGTASYSNQPQHF. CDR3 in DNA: TGTGCCAGCAGCTTAGACCCCGGGACAGCGTCTTATAGCAATCAGCCCCAGCATTTT.

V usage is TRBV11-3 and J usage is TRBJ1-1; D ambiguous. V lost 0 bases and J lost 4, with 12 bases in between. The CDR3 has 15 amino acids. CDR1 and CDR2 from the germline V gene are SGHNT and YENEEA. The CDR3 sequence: CASSLEVVPPTEAFF. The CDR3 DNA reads TGTGCCAGCAGCTTAGAGGTGGTCCCTCCCACTGAAGCTTTCTTT.

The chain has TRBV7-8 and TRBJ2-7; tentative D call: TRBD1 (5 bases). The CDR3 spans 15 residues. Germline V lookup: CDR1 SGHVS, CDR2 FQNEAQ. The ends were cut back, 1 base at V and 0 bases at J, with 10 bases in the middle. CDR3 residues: CASSLGWGSSYEQYF. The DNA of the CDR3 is TGTGCCAGCAGCTTAGGGTGGGGCAGCTCCTACGAGCAGTACTTC.

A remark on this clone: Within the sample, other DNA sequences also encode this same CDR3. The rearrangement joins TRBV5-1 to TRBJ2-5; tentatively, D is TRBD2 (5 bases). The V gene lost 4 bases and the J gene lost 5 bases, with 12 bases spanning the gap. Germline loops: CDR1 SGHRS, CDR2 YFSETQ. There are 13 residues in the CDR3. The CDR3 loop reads CASSPDPGETQYF. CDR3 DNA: TGCGCCAGCAGCCCGGACCCGGGGGAGACCCAGTACTTC. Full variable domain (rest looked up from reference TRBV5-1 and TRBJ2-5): KAGVTQTPRYLIKTRGQQVTLSCSPISGHRSVSWYQQTPGQGLQFLFEYFSETQRNKGNFPGRFSGRQFSNSRSEMNVSTLELGDSALYLCASSPDPGETQYFGPGTRLLVL.

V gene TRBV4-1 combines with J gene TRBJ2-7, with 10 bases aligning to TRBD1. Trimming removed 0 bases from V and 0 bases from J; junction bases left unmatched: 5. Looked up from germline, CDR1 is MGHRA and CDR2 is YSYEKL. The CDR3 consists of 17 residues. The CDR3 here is CASSQDQGQGYSYEQYF. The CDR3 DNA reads TGCGCCAGCAGCCAAGATCAGGGACAGGGGTACTCCTACGAGCAGTACTTC.

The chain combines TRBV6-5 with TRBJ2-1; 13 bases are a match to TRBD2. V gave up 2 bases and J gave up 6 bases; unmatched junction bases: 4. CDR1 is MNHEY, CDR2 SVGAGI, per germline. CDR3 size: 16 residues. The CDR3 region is CASSYRTSGGLNEQFF. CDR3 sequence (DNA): TGTGCCAGCAGTTACAGGACTAGCGGGGGTCTCAATGAGCAGTTCTTC.

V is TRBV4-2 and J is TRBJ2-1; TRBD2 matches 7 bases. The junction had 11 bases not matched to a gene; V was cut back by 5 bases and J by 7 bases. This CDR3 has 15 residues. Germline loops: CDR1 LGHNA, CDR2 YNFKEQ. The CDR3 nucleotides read TGTGCCAGCAGCGAAACCCCGGGGGGACCTAATGAGCAGTTCTTC. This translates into CASSETPGGPNEQFF.

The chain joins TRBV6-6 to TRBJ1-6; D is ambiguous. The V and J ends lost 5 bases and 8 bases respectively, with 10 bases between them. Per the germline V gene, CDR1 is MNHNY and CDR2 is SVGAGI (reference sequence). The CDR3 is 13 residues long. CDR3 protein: CASSGSADSPLHF. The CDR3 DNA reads TGTGCCAGCAGTGGGAGTGCGGATTCACCCCTCCACTTT.

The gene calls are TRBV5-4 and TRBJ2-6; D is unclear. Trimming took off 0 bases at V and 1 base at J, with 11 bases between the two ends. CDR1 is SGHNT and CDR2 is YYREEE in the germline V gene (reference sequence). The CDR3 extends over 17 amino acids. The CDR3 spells CASSLVGARSGANVLTF. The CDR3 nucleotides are TGTGCCAGCAGCTTGGTAGGAGCCCGGTCTGGGGCCAACGTCCTGACTTTC.

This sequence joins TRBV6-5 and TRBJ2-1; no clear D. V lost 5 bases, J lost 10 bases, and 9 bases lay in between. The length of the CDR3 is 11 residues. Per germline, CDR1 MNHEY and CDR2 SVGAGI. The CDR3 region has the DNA TGTGCCAGCAGTCCCGGCTGGGAGCAGTTCTTC. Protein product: CASSPGWEQFF.

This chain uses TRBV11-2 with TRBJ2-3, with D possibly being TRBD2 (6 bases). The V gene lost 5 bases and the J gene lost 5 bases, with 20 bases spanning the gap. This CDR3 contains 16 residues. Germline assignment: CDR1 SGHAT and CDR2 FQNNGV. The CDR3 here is CASSIGLGLPLDTQYF. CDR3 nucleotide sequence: TGTGCCAGCAGCATAGGGCTGGGACTGCCCCTAGATACGCAGTATTTT.

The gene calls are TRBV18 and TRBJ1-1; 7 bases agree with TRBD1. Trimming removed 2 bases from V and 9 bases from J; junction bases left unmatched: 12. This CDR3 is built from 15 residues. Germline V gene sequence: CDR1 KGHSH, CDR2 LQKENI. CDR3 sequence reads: CASSPFRTGSRQAFF. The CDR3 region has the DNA TGTGCCAGCTCACCATTTAGGACAGGATCACGCCAAGCTTTCTTT.

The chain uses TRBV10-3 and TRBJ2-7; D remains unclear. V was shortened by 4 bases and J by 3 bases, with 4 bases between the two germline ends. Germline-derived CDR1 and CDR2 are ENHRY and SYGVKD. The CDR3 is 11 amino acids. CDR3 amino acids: CAISGNYEQYF. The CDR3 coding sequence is TGTGCCATCAGTGGGAACTACGAGCAGTACTTC.

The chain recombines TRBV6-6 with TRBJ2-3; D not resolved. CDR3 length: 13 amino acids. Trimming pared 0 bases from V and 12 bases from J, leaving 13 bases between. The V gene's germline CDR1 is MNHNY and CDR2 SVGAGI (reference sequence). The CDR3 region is CASSYSGMAFQYF. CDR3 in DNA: TGTGCCAGCAGTTACTCGGGAATGGCTTTCCAGTATTTT.

The CDR3: CASGRYNEQFF. The CDR3 DNA reads as TGTGCCAGCGGCAGATACAATGAGCAGTTCTTC. The rearrangement links TRBV2 to TRBJ2-1; no firm D call. Germline values: CDR1 SNHLY, CDR2 FYNNEI. V was trimmed by 8 bases and J by 4 bases, leaving 6 bases between them. This CDR3 spans 11 amino acids.

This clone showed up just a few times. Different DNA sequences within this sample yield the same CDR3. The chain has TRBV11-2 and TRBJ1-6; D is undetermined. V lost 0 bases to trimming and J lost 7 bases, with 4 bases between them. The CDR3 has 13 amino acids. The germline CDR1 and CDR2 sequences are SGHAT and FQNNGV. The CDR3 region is CASSLEPNSPLHF. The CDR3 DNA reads TGTGCCAGCAGCTTAGAACCCAATTCACCCCTCCACTTT.

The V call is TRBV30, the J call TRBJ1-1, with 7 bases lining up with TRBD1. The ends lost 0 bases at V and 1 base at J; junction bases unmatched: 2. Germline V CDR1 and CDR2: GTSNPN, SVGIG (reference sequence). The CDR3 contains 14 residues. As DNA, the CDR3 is TGTGCCTGGAGTGTAACAGGGGCGAACACTGAAGCTTTCTTT. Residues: CAWSVTGANTEAFF.

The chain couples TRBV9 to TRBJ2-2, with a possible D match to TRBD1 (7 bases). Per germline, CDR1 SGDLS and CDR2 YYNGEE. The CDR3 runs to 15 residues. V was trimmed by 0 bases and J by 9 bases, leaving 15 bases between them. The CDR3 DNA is TGTGCCAGCAGCGTAGAGACAGGGACTCTCAGGGAGCTGTTTTTT. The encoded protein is CASSVETGTLRELFF.

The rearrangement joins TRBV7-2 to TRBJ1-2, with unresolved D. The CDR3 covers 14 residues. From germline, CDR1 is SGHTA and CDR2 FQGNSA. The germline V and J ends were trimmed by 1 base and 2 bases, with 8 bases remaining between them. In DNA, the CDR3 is TGTGCCAGCAGCTTAGGGGTAGGGAACTATGGCTACACCTTC. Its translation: CASSLGVGNYGYTF. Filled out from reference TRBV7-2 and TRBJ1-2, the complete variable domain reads GAGVSQSPSNKVTEKGKDVELRCDPISGHTALYWYRQSLGQGLEFLIYFQGNSAPDKSGLPSDRFSAERTGGSVSTLTIQRTQQEDSAVYLCASSLGVGNYGYTFGSGTRLTVV.

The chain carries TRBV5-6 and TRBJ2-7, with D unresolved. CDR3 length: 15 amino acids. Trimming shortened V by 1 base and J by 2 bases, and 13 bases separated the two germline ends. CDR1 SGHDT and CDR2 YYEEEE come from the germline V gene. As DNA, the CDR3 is TGTGCCAGCAGCTTGTATGGTAACCTAGCCTACGAGCAGTACTTC. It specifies CASSLYGNLAYEQYF.

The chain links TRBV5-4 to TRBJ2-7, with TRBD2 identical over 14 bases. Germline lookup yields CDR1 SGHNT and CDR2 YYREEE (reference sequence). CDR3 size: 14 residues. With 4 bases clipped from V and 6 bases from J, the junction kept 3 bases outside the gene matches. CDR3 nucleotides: TGTGCCAGCAGCCCTGGACTAGCGGGAGGCGAGCAGTACTTC. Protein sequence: CASSPGLAGGEQYF.

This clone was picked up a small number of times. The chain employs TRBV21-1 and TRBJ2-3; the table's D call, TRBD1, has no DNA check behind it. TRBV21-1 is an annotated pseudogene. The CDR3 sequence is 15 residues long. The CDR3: CASSNLDSNADTQYF. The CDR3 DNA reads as TGTGCCAGCAGCAATCTCGACAGTAATGCAGATACGCAGTATTTT.